The 20 T cell receptor beta chains given below trace back to one sample, sequenced in a study of blood T cell repertoires in COVID-19 (dated by TCRdb to about 2020). The library was built by means of the immunoSEQ multiplex PCR assay. In TCRdb, the immuneACCESS table is reduced to in-frame sequences with V and J assigned. These tables do not hold every clone; where another copy was compared, an unresolved V gene accounts for under half, and the others remain unexplained. The sample records some 200,000 clones, around 90% of which are singletons. Jointly, the top ten make up approximately 0.5% of the sample. Sequenced: peripheral blood. These receptors were taken from a man aged 45 to 65 with acute or convalescent COVID-19.

The rearrangement joins TRBV28 to TRBJ2-7, with 12 bases lining up with TRBD1. Germline V CDR1 and CDR2: MDHEN, SYDVKM. V dropped 6 bases and J dropped 4; count of bases not matched to a gene: 7. The CDR3 extends over 15 amino acids. The CDR3 DNA reads as TGTGCCAGCAGCCAGGGACAGGGGGCGCTTTACGAGCAGTACTTC. Its translation is CASSQGQGALYEQYF.

The V call is TRBV7-8, the J call TRBJ2-1; 7 bases are shared with TRBD1. The length of the CDR3 is 17 residues. Germline lookup yields CDR1 SGHVS and CDR2 FQNEAQ. V trimming: 3 bases; J trimming: 7 bases; junction bases outside the gene matches: 15. The CDR3 is CASSLALRDSGVNEQFF. CDR3 DNA sequence: TGTGCCAGCAGCTTGGCCCTCCGGGACAGTGGGGTAAATGAGCAGTTCTTC.

The rearrangement joins TRBV7-2 to TRBJ2-1; TRBD1 is a possible D gene (6 bases). V was pared by 0 bases and J by 0 bases, with 6 bases between. Germline V gives CDR1 SGHTA, CDR2 FQGNSA. This CDR3 is built from 15 residues. The CDR3 is CASSLATGSYNEQFF. CDR3 nucleotide sequence: TGTGCCAGCAGCTTAGCGACAGGCTCCTACAATGAGCAGTTCTTC.

This sequence joins TRBV4-1 and TRBJ2-5; D gene unclear. Trimming removed 1 base from V and 2 bases from J, with 8 bases in between. The germline gives CDR1 MGHRA, CDR2 YSYEKL. The CDR3 totals 14 residues. The CDR3 nucleotides read TGCGCCAGCAGCCAAGCGCACTTTCAAGAGACCCAGTACTTC. Translated: CASSQAHFQETQYF.

The rearrangement joins TRBV5-4 to TRBJ2-1; perhaps TRBD2 as D (6 bases). Germline V CDR1 and CDR2: SGHNT, YYREEE (reference sequence). The ends were cut back, 2 bases at V and 7 bases at J, with 10 bases in the middle. This CDR3 is built from 13 residues. The CDR3 DNA reads TGTGCCAGCAGCTTCGACCGGGGGAATGAGCAGTTCTTC. Its protein is CASSFDRGNEQFF. Filled out from reference TRBV5-4 and TRBJ2-1, the complete variable domain reads ETGVTQSPTHLIKTRGQQVTLRCSSQSGHNTVSWYQQALGQGPQFIFQYYREEENGRGNFPPRFSGLQFPNYSSELNVNALELDDSALYLCASSFDRGNEQFFGPGTRLTVL.

The chain couples TRBV10-2 to TRBJ2-3, with D possibly matching TRBD1 (6 bases). Germline V gene data show CDR1 as WSHSY and CDR2 as SAAADI. The V and J ends lost 2 bases and 14 bases respectively, with 17 bases between them. The CDR3 covers 13 residues. This chain's CDR3 is CASSEKLALRGYF. DNA for the CDR3: TGCGCCAGCAGTGAGAAGCTAGCCCTCAGGGGGTATTTT.

The rearrangement joins TRBV6-5 to TRBJ2-3; TRBD1 agrees at 7 bases. This CDR3 is 14 amino acids long. The germline CDR1 and CDR2 sequences are MNHEY and SVGAGI. V was pared by 4 bases and J by 2 bases, with 3 bases of the junction left unmatched. Written as DNA, the CDR3 is TGTGCCAGCAGTTTGGACAGGTCCACAGATACGCAGTATTTT. Translating it yields CASSLDRSTDTQYF.

The chain is built from TRBV7-3 and TRBJ2-3; 8 positions match TRBD2. CDR3 length equals 14 residues. Germline CDR1 is SGHTA and CDR2 is FQGTGA. Trimming at V came to 4 bases and at J to 3 bases, leaving 3 bases not matched to a gene. The CDR3 nucleotides are TGTGCCAGCAGCTATAGCGGGGCGACAGATACGCAGTATTTT. It yields the protein CASSYSGATDTQYF. The whole variable domain, filled in from reference TRBV7-3 and TRBJ2-3, reads GAGVSQTPSNKVTEKGKYVELRCDPISGHTALYWYRQSLGQGPEFLIYFQGTGAADDSGLPNDRFFAVRPEGSVSTLKIQRTERGDSAVYLCASSYSGATDTQYFGPGTRLTVL.

V gene TRBV27 combines with J gene TRBJ2-1; D perhaps matches TRBD2 (6 bases). Germline V gene data show CDR1 as MNHEY and CDR2 as SMNVEV (reference sequence). The CDR3 totals 17 residues. Trimming left V 5 bases short and J 0 bases short, with 17 bases between. CDR3 region: CASSLFSRGSSYNEQFF. The CDR3 DNA follows: TGTGCCAGCAGTCTCTTTTCCCGGGGGAGCTCCTACAATGAGCAGTTCTTC.

This chain links TRBV5-1 with TRBJ1-1, with unresolved D. Germline V CDR1 and CDR2: SGHRS, YFSETQ. CDR3 length equals 11 residues. The ends were cut back, 7 bases at V and 4 bases at J, with 8 bases in the middle. Here the CDR3 reads CASLSSTEAFF. The CDR3 bases are TGCGCCAGCCTGTCCTCCACTGAAGCTTTCTTT.

V and J are TRBV7-9 and TRBJ2-7, with 9 bases that match TRBD2. Germline V CDR1 and CDR2: SEHNR, FQNEAQ (reference sequence). This CDR3 region has 15 residues. V gave up 1 base and J gave up 5 bases; unmatched junction bases: 6. As DNA, the CDR3 is TGTGCCAGCAGCTTAGAGAGTAGCGGGAGTAACGAGCAGTACTTC. It codes for CASSLESSGSNEQYF. Looking up the rest from reference TRBV7-9 and TRBJ2-7 gives the full variable domain: DTGVSQNPRHKITKRGQNVTFRCDPISEHNRLYWYRQTLGQGPEFLTYFQNEAQLEKSRLLSDRFSAERPKGSFSTLEIQRTEQGDSAMYLCASSLESSGSNEQYFGPGTRLTVT.

This chain uses TRBV28 with TRBJ2-5; D is perhaps TRBD2 (6 bases). Germline V CDR1 and CDR2: MDHEN, SYDVKM. V lost 2 bases, J lost 5 bases, and 9 bases lay in between. The length of the CDR3 is 13 residues. CDR3 nucleotide sequence: TGTGCCAGCAGTTTAAGTGGGAGGGAGACCCAGTACTTC. Translated, it gives CASSLSGRETQYF. Filled out from reference TRBV28 and TRBJ2-5, the complete variable domain reads DVKVTQSSRYLVKRTGEKVFLECVQDMDHENMFWYRQDPGLGLRLIYFSYDVKMKEKGDIPEGYSVSREKKERFSLILESASTNQTSMYLCASSLSGRETQYFGPGTRLLVL.

The chain links TRBV6-5 to TRBJ2-7; 7 bases fit TRBD1. The CDR3 is 14 amino acids. Germline CDR1 is MNHEY and CDR2 is SVGAGI. V shed 6 bases and J 2 bases; nucleotides not matched to a gene: 7. The DNA of the CDR3 is TGTGCCAGCAGCCGACCGGGACAGACCTACGAGCAGTACGTC. Translation gives CASSRPGQTYEQYV.

V gene TRBV18 combines with J gene TRBJ2-1; D is unresolved. Germline assignment: CDR1 KGHSH and CDR2 LQKENI. This CDR3 is 15 amino acids long. The V end lost 3 bases, the J end lost 1 base, and 10 bases lay between the germline ends. The CDR3, as DNA: TGTGCCAGCTCACCTCTTGGGCTTTCCTACAATGAGCAGTTCTTC. It is translated as CASSPLGLSYNEQFF.

As for this clone: In the same sample, other DNA sequences code for this CDR3. V gene TRBV5-5 combines with J gene TRBJ2-7, with TRBD1 matching 7 bases. Trimming removed 0 bases from V and 0 bases from J; junction bases left unmatched: 0. CDR1 is SGHKS, CDR2 YYEKEE, per germline (reference sequence). CDR3 length: 14 residues. CDR3 DNA: TGTGCCAGCAGCTTGGGACAGGGCTCCTACGAGCAGTACGTC. Its protein is CASSLGQGSYEQYV.

This chain joins TRBV28 and TRBJ1-5, with a weak D call TRBD1 (5 bases). This CDR3 region has 13 residues. V lost 7 bases, J lost 3 bases, and 10 bases lay in between. CDR1 MDHEN and CDR2 SYDVKM come from the germline V gene. In DNA form, the CDR3 reads TGTGCCAGCACGGCAGGGTCCAATCAGCCCCAGCATTTT. Encoded protein: CASTAGSNQPQHF.

This chain joins TRBV21-1 and TRBJ2-1; TRBD2, the table's D call, was not compared with the DNA. TRBV21-1 represents a pseudogene. The CDR3 length is 12 residues. CDR3 protein: CASSMSINEQFF. The CDR3 bases are TGTGCCAGCAGCATGAGTATCAATGAGCAGTTCTTC.

The CDR3 sequence is CASSGEVYNEQFF. DNA of the CDR3: TGTGCCAGCAGTGGAGAGGTCTACAATGAGCAGTTCTTC. The chain combines TRBV2 with TRBJ2-1, with unresolved D. Germline V gene data show CDR1 as SNHLY and CDR2 as FYNNEI. This CDR3 region has 13 residues. Trimming shortened V by 4 bases and J by 3 bases, and 7 bases separated the two germline ends.

The chain links TRBV14 to TRBJ1-1, with unresolved D. V shed 4 bases and J shed 5 bases, with 8 bases lying between them. This CDR3 is built from 12 residues. Per the germline V gene, CDR1 is SGHDN and CDR2 is FVKESK. The CDR3 DNA reads TGTGCCAGCAGCCCCGTATTGACTGAAGCTTTCTTT. Amino acids: CASSPVLTEAFF.

This clone was seen a handful of times. The DNA for the CDR3 is TGTGCCAGCAGCAGCACCGGTGGGCTCCACGAGCAGTACGTC. Residues: CASSSTGGLHEQYV. This chain joins TRBV5-5 and TRBJ2-7; D is ambiguous. The germline CDR1 and CDR2 sequences are SGHKS and YYEKEE (reference sequence). V was cut by 4 bases and J by 5 bases, with 16 bases left in between. The CDR3 has 14 residues.